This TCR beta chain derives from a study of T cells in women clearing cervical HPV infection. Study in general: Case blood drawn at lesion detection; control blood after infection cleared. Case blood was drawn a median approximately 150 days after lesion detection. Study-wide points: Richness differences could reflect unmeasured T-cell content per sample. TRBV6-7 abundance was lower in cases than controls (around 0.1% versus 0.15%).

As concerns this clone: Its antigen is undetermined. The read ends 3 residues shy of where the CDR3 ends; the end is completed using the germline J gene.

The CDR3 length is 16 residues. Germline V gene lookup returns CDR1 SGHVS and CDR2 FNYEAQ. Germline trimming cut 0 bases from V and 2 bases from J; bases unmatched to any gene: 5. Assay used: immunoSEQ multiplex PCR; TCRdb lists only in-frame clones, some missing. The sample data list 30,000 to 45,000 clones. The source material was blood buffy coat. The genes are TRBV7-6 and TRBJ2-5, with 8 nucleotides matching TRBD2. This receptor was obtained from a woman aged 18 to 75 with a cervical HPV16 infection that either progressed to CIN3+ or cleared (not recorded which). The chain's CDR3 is CASSLAGGGPQETQYF. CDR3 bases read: TGTGCCAGCAGCTTAGCCGGCGGGGGGCCACAAGAGACC.